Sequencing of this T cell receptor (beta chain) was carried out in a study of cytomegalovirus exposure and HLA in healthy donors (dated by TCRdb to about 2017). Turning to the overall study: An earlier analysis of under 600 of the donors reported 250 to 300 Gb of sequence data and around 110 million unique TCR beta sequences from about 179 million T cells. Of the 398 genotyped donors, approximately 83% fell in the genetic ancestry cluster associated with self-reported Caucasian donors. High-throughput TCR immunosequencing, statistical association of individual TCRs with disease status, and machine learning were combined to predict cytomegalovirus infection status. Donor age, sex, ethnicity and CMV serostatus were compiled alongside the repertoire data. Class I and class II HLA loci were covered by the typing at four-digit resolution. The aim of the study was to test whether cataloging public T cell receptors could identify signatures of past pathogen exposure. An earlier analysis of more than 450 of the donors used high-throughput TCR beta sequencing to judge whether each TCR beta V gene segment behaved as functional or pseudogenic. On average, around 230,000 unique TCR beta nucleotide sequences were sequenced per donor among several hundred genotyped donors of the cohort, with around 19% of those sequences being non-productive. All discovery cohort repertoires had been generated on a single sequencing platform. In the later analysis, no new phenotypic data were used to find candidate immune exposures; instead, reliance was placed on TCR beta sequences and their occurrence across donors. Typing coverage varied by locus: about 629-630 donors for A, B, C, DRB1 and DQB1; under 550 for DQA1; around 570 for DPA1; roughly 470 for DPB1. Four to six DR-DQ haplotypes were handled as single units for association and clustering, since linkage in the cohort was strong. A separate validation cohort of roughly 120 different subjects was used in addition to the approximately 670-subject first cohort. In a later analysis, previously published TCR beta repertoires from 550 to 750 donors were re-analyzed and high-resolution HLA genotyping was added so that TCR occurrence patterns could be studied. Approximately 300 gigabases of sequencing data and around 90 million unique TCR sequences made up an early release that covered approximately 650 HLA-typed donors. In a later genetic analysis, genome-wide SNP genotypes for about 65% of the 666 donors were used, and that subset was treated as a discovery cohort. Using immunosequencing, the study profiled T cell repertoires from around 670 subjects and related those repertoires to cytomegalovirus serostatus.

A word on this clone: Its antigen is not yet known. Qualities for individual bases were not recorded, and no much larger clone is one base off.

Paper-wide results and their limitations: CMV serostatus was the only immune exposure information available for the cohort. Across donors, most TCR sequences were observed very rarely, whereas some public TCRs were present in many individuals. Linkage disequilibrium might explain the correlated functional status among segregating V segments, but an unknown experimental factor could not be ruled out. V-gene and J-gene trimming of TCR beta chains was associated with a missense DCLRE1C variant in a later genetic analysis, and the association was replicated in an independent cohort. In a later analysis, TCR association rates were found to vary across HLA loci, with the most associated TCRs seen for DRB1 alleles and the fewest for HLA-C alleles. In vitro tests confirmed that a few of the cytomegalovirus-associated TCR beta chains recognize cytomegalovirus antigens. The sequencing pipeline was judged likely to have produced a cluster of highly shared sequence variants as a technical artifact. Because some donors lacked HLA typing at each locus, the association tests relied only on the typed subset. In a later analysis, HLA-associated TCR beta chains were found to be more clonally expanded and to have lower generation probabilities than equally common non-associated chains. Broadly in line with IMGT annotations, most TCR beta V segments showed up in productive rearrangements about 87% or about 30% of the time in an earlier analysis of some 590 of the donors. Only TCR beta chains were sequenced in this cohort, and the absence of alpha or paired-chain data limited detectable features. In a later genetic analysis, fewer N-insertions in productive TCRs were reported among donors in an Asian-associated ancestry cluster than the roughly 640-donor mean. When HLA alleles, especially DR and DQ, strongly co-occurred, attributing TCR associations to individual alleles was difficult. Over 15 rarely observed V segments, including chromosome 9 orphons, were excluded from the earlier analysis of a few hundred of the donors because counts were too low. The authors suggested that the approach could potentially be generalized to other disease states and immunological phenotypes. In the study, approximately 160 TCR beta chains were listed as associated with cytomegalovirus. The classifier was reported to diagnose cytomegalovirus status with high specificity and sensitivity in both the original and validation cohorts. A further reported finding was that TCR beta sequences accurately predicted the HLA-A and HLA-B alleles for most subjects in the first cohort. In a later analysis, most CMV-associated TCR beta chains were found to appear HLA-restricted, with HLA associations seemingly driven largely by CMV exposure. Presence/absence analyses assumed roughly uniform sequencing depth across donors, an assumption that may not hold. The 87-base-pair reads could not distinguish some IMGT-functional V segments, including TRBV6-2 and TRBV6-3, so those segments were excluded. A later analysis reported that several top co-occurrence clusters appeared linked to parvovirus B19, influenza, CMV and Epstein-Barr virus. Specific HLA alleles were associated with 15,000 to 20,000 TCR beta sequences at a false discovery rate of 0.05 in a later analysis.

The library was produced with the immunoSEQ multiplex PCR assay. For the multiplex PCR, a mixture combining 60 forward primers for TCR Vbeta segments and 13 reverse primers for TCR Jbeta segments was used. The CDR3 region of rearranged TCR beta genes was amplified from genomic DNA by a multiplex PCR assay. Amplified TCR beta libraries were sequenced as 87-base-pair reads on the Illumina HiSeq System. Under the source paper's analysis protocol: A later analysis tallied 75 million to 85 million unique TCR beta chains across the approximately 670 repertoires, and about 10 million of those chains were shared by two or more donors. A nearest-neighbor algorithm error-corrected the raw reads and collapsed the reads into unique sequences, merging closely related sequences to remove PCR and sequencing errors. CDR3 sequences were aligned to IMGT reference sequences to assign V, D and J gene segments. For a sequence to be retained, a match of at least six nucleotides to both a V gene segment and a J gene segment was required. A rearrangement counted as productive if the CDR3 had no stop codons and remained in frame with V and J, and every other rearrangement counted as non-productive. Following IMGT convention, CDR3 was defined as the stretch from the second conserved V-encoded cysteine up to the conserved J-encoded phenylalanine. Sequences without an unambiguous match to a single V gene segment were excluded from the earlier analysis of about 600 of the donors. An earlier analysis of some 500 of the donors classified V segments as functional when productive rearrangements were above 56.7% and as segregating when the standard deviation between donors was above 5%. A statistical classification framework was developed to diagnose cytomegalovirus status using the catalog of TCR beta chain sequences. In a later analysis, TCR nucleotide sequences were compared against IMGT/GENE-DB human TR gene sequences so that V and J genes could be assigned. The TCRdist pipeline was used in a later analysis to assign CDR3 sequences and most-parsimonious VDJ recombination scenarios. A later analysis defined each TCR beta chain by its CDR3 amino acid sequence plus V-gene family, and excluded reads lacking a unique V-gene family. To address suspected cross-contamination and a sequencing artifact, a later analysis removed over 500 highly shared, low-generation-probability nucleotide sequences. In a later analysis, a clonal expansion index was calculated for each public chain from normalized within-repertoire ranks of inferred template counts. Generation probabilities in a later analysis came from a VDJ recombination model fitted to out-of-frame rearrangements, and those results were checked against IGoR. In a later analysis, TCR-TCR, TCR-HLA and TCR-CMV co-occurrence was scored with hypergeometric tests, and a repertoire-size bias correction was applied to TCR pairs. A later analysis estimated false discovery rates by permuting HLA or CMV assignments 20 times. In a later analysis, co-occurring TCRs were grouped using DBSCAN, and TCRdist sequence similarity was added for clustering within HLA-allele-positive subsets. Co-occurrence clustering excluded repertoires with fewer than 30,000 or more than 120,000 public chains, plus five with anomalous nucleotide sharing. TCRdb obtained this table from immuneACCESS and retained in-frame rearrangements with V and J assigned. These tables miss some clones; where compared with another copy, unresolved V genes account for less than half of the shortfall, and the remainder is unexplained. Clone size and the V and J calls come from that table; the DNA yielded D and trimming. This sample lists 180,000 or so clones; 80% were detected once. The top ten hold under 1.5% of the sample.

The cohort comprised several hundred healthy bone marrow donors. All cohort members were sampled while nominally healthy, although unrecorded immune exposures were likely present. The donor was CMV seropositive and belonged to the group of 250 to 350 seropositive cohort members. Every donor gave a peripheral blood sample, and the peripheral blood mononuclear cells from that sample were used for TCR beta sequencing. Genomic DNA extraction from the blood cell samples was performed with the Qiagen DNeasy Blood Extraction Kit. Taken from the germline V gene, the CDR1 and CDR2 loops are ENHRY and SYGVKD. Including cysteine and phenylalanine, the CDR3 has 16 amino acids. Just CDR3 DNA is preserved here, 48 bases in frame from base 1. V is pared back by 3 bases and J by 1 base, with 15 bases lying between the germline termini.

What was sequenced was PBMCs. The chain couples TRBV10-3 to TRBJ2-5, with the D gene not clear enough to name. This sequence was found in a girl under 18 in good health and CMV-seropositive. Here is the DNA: TGTGCCATCAGTGACTCCAATTTCGGCGGCCAAGAGACCCAGTACTTC. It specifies CAISDSNFGGQETQYF.